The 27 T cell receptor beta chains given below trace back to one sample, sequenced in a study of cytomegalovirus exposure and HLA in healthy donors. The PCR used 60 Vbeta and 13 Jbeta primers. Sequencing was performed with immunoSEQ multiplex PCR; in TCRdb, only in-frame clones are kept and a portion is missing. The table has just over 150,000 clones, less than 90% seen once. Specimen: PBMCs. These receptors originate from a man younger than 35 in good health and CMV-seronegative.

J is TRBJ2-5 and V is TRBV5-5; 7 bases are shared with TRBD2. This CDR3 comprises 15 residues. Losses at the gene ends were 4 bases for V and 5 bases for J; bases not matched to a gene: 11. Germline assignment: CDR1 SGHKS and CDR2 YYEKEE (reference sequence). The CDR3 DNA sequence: TGTGCCAGCAGCCCCCTCCCGACTAGCTTGGAGACCCAGTACTTC. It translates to CASSPLPTSLETQYF.

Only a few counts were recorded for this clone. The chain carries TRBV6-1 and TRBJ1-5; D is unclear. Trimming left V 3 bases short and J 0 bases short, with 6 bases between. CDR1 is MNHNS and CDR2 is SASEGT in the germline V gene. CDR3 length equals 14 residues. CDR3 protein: CASSELYSNQPQHF. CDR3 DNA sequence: TGTGCCAGCAGTGAGTTGTATAGCAATCAGCCCCAGCATTTT.

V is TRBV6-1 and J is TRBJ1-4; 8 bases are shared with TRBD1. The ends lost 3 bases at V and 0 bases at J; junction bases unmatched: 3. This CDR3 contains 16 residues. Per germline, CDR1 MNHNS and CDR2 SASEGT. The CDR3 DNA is TGTGCCAGCAGTGACGGACAGGGTGCAACTAATGAAAAACTGTTTTTT. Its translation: CASSDGQGATNEKLFF.

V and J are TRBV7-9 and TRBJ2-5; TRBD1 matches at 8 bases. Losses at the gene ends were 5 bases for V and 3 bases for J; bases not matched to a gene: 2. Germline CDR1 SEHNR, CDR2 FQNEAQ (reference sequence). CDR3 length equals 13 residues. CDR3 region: CASSLGQEETQYF. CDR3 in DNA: TGTGCCAGCAGCCTGGGACAGGAAGAGACCCAGTACTTC. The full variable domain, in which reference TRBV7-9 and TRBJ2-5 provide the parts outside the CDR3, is DTGVSQNPRHKITKRGQNVTFRCDPISEHNRLYWYRQTLGQGPEFLTYFQNEAQLEKSRLLSDRFSAERPKGSFSTLEIQRTEQGDSAMYLCASSLGQEETQYFGPGTRLLVL.

CDR3 sequence reads: CASTNPRTNEKLFF. CDR3 in DNA: TGTGCCAGTACCAACCCGAGGACTAATGAAAAACTGTTTTTT. The rearrangement links TRBV19 to TRBJ1-4; no reliable D call. The germline CDR1 and CDR2 sequences are LNHDA and SQIVND (reference sequence). V was shortened by 7 bases and J by 2 bases, with 11 bases between the two germline ends. This CDR3 has 14 amino acids.

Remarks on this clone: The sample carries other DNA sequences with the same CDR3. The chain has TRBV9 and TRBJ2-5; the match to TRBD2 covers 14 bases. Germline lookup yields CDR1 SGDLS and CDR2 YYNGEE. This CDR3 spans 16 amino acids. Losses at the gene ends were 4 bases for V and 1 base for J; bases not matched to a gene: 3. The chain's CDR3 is CASSPGLAGGQETQYF. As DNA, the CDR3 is TGTGCCAGCAGCCCCGGACTAGCGGGGGGCCAAGAGACCCAGTACTTC.

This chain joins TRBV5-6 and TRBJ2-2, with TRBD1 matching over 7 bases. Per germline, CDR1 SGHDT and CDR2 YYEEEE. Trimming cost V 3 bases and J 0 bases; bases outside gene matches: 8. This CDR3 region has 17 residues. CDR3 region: CASSWTGLGSNTGELFF. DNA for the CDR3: TGTGCCAGCAGCTGGACAGGCCTCGGATCGAACACCGGGGAGCTGTTTTTT.

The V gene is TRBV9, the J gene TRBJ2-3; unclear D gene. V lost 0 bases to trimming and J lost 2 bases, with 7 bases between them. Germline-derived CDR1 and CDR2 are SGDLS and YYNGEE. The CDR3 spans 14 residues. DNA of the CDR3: TGTGCCAGCAGCGTAGCTAGAAACACAGATACGCAGTATTTT. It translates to CASSVARNTDTQYF.

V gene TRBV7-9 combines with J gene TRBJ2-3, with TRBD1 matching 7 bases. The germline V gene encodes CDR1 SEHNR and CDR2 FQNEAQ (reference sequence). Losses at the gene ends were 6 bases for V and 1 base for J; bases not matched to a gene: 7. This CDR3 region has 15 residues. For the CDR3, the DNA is TGTGCCAGCAGTCTAGGGGGCAGGGGCACAGATACGCAGTATTTT. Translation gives CASSLGGRGTDTQYF. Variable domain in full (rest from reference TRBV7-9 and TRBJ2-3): DTGVSQNPRHKITKRGQNVTFRCDPISEHNRLYWYRQTLGQGPEFLTYFQNEAQLEKSRLLSDRFSAERPKGSFSTLEIQRTEQGDSAMYLCASSLGGRGTDTQYFGPGTRLTVL.

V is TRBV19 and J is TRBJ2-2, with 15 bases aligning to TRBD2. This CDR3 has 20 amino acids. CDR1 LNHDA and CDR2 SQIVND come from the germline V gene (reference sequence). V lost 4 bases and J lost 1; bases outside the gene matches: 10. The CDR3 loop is CASSTTAGTSGGMNTGELFF. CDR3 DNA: TGTGCCAGTAGTACAACTGCCGGGACTAGCGGGGGGATGAACACCGGGGAGCTGTTTTTT.

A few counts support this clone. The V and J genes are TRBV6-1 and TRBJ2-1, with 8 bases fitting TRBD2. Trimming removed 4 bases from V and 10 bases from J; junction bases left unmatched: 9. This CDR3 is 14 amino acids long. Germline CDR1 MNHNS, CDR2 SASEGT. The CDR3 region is CASSVETSAQEQFF. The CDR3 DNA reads TGTGCCAGCAGTGTGGAGACTAGCGCCCAGGAGCAGTTCTTC.

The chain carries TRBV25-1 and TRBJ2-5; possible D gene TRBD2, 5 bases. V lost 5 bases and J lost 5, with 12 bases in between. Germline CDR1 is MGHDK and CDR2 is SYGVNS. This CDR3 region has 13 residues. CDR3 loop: CASSRRTGETQYF. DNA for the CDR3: TGTGCCAGCAGTCGAAGGACGGGGGAGACCCAGTACTTC.

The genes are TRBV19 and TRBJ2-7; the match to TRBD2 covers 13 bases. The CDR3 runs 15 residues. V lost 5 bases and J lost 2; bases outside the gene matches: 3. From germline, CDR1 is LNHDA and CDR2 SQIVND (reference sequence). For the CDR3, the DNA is TGTGCCAGTAGTCTGGGACTAGCGGGGCCCTACGAGCAGTACTTC. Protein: CASSLGLAGPYEQYF.

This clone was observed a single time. CDR3 sequence: CASSLRQDYGYTF. CDR3 in DNA: TGTGCCAGCTCACTTCGACAGGACTATGGCTACACCTTC. V gene TRBV18 combines with J gene TRBJ1-2, with D possibly matching TRBD1 (6 bases). The germline V and J ends were trimmed by 4 bases and 3 bases, with 9 bases remaining between them. The CDR3 is made up of 13 amino acids. Per germline, CDR1 KGHSH and CDR2 LQKENI.

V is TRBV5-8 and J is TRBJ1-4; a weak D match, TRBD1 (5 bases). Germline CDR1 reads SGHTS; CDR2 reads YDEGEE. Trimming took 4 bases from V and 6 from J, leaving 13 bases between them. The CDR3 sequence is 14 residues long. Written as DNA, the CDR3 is TGTGCCAGCAGCCCCGGGGGATTGTATGAAAAACTGTTTTTT. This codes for CASSPGGLYEKLFF.

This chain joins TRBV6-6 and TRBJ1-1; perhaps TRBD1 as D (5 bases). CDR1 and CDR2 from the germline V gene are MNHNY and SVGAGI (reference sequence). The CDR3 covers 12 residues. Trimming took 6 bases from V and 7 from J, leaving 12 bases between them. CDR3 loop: CASRTGGGEAFF. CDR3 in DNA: TGTGCCAGCAGGACGGGCGGGGGTGAAGCTTTCTTT.

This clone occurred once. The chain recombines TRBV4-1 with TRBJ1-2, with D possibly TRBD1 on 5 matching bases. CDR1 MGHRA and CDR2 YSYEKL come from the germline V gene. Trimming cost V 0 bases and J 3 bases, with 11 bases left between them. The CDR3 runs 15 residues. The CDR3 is CASSQESGDYYGYTF. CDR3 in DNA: TGCGCCAGCAGCCAAGAATCGGGGGATTACTATGGCTACACCTTC.

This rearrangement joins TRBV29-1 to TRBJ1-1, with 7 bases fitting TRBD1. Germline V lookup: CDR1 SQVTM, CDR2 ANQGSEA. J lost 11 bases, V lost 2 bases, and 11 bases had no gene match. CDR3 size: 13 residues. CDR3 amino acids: CSVEPNRGKRAFF. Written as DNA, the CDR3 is TGCAGCGTTGAACCCAACAGGGGAAAACGGGCTTTCTTT.

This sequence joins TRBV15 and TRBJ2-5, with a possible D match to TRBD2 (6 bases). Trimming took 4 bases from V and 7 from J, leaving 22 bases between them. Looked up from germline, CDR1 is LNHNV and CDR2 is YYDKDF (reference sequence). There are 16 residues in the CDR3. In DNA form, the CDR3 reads TGTGCCACCAGCACCCGGTCACTAGCTGGCGGCGGGACCCAGTACTTC. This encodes CATSTRSLAGGGTQYF.

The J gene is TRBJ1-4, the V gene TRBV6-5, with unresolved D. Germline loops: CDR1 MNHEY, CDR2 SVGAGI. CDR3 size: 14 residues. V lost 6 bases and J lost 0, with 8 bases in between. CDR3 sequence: CASSLSATNEKLFF. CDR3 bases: TGTGCCAGCAGCCTCAGCGCAACTAATGAAAAACTGTTTTTT.

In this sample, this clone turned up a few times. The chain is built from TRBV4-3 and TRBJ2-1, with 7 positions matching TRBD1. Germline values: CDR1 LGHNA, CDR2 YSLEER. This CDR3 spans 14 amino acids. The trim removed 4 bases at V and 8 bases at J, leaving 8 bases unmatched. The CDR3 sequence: CASSPSWDSDEQFF. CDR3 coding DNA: TGCGCCAGCAGCCCAAGTTGGGACAGCGATGAGCAGTTCTTC.

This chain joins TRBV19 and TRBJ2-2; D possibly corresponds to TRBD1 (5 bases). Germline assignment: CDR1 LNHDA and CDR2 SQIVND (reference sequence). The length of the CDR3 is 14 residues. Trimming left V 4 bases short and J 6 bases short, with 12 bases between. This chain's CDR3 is CASSKIRAAGELFF. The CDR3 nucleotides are TGTGCCAGTAGTAAAATCAGGGCGGCCGGGGAGCTGTTTTTT.

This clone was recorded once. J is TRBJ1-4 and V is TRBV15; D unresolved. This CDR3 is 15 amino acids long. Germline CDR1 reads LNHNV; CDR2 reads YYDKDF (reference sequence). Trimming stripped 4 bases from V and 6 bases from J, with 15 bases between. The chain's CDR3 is CATSKERPGYEKLFF. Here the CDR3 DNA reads TGTGCCACCAGCAAAGAGCGGCCGGGATATGAAAAACTGTTTTTT.

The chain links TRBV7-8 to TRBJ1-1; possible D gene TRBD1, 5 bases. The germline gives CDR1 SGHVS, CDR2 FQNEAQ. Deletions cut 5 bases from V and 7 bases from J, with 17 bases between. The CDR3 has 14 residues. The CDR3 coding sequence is TGTGCCAGCAGCCCTTACATAGGGGAAGATGAAGCTTTCTTT. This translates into CASSPYIGEDEAFF. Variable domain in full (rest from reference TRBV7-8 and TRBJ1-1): GAGVSQSPRYKVAKRGQDVALRCDPISGHVSLFWYQQALGQGPEFLTYFQNEAQLDKSGLPSDRFFAERPEGSVSTLKIQRTQQEDSAVYLCASSPYIGEDEAFFGQGTRLTVV.

CDR3 sequence reads: CAWDRVGGRDTQYF. In DNA, the CDR3 is TGTGCCTGGGATCGAGTGGGGGGGCGAGATACGCAGTATTTT. The V call is TRBV30, the J call TRBJ2-3, with D possibly TRBD2 on 7 matching bases. Trimming stripped 5 bases from V and 5 bases from J, with 17 bases between. Germline loops: CDR1 GTSNPN, CDR2 SVGIG (reference sequence). The CDR3 spans 14 residues. Drawing the rest from reference TRBV30 and TRBJ2-3, the complete variable domain is SQTIHQWPATLVQPVGSPLSLECTVEGTSNPNLYWYRQAAGRGLQLLFYSVGIGQISSEVPQNLSASRPQDRQFILSSKKLLLSDSGFYLCAWDRVGGRDTQYFGPGTRLTVL.

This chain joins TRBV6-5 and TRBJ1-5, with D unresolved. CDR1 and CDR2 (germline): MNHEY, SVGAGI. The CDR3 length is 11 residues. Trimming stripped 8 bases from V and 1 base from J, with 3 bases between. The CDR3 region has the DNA TGTGCCAGCCGGAGCAATCAGCCCCAGCATTTT. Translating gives CASRSNQPQHF.

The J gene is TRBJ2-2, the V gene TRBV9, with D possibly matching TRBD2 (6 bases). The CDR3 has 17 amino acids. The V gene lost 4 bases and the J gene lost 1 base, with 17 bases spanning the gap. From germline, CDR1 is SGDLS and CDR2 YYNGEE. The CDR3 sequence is CASSPQPGLLNTGELFF. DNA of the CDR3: TGTGCCAGCAGCCCCCAACCGGGACTTCTGAACACCGGGGAGCTGTTTTTT.